Below are 27 T cell receptor beta chains sequenced from a single sample in a study of beta chain features in type 1 diabetes. Study outcomes and limitations: Patients with Type 1 diabetes showed moderately but significantly shorter TCRB CDR3s in all four CD4+ subsets.

Every isolated RNA sample was fully reverse transcribed, so sequencing captured expressed TCRB transcripts. Clones were sequenced by immunoSEQ multiplex PCR, and TCRdb holds only the in-frame ones, with some missing. The sample has more than 550,000 clones, over 12% seen once. The antigens of these receptors remain unknown. Sequenced: naive CD4+ T cells from blood. The source is a young man with type 1 diabetes.

This clone was seen only a few times. The chain has TRBV28 and TRBJ2-3; weak D call: TRBD2 (5 bases). CDR3 length equals 12 residues. Per the germline V gene, CDR1 is MDHEN and CDR2 is SYDVKM. V gave up 8 bases and J gave up 2 bases, with 8 bases separating them. CDR3 in amino acids: CASGRITDTQYF. CDR3 coding DNA: TGTGCCAGCGGGAGAATCACAGATACGCAGTATTTT.

This chain links TRBV7-3 with TRBJ1-2; TRBD1 matches at 7 bases. The V gene's germline CDR1 is SGHTA and CDR2 FQGTGA. This CDR3 is built from 13 residues. The V segment lost 5 bases and the J segment 3 bases; nucleotides outside the gene matches: 3. The CDR3 coding sequence is TGTGCCAGCAGCCCTGACAGGGACTATGGCTACACCTTC. It translates to CASSPDRDYGYTF.

This clone was seen more than once but under ten times. The chain carries TRBV7-2 and TRBJ2-1; D not certain. Trimming took 3 bases from V and 5 from J, leaving 11 bases between them. The CDR3 extends over 14 amino acids. From germline, CDR1 is SGHTA and CDR2 FQGNSA. CDR3 coding DNA: TGTGCCAGCAGCTTGGGCAATAGGAACAATGAGCAGTTCTTC. It codes for CASSLGNRNNEQFF.

The rearrangement links TRBV2 to TRBJ1-5; 9 bases agree with TRBD1. This CDR3 is 14 amino acids long. CDR1 is SNHLY and CDR2 is FYNNEI in the germline V gene. After removal of 6 bases from V and 4 bases from J, the junction contained 4 bases not matched to a gene. CDR3 in DNA: TGTGCCAGCAGGGATGACAGGGGGAATCAGCCCCAGCATTTT. Translated: CASRDDRGNQPQHF. The full variable domain, in which reference TRBV2 and TRBJ1-5 provide the parts outside the CDR3, is EPEVTQTPSHQVTQMGQEVILRCVPISNHLYFYWYRQILGQKVEFLVSFYNNEISEKSEIFDDQFSVERPDGSNFTLKIRSTKLEDSAMYFCASRDDRGNQPQHFGDGTRLSIL.

This clone has a handful of counts. V and J are TRBV21-1 and TRBJ2-6; the table's D call of TRBD1 was not tested on the DNA. TRBV21-1 is tagged as a pseudogene. The CDR3 is 18 amino acids. CDR3 coding DNA: TGTGCCAGCAGCAAATTACAGGGGCCTCTCAGTGGGGCCAACGTCCTGACTTTC. The encoded protein is CASSKLQGPLSGANVLTF.

Comment on this clone: At one end the junction does not follow the germline gene, possibly because of a read error. The chain recombines TRBV20-1 with TRBJ2-3; perhaps TRBD2 as D (6 bases). The CDR3 is 11 residues long. The V gene's germline CDR1 is DFQATT and CDR2 SNEGSKA (reference sequence). The CDR3 DNA is TGTAGTAGCGGTTACACAGATACGCAGTATTTT. This codes for CSSGYTDTQYF.

This rearrangement joins TRBV5-1 to TRBJ2-5; 9 nucleotides align to TRBD1. J was trimmed by 5 bases and V by 4 bases; bases with no gene match: 6. Germline assignment: CDR1 SGHRS and CDR2 YFSETQ. This CDR3 has 14 amino acids. CDR3 DNA: TGCGCCAGCAGCGTTGGACAGGGGATCGAGACCCAGTACTTC. Amino acid sequence: CASSVGQGIETQYF.

Concerning this clone itself: The sample contains more than one DNA sequence encoding this CDR3. The genes are TRBV30 and TRBJ2-7, with 9 positions matching TRBD2. The germline V gene encodes CDR1 GTSNPN and CDR2 SVGIG (reference sequence). This CDR3 contains 15 residues. V was pared by 0 bases and J by 4 bases, with 7 bases of the junction left unmatched. The CDR3 DNA follows: TGTGCCTGGAGTGTTGGGCTAGCGGGAAGATACGAGCAGTACTTC. Its translation: CAWSVGLAGRYEQYF.

The sample holds a few counts of this clone. The chain joins TRBV7-2 to TRBJ1-6; the D gene is possibly TRBD1 (6 bases). The CDR3 is 15 residues long. V lost 5 bases to trimming and J lost 9 bases, with 17 bases between them. Germline CDR1 is SGHTA and CDR2 is FQGNSA. CDR3 bases: TGTGCCAGCAGCCTAGGGGGGGTCGGTGGTTCACCCCTCCACTTT. As protein: CASSLGGVGGSPLHF.

V usage is TRBV10-3 and J usage is TRBJ2-1; D tentatively reads TRBD1 or TRBD2 (5 bases each). The germline CDR1 and CDR2 sequences are ENHRY and SYGVKD. V lost 8 bases to trimming and J lost 8 bases, with 16 bases between them. The CDR3 has 13 residues. DNA of the CDR3: TGTGCCATCGGGTTGAGGGGCGAGGATGAGCAGTTCTTC. It yields the protein CAIGLRGEDEQFF.

This clone turned up a few times. This rearrangement joins TRBV7-3 to TRBJ1-2; D not resolved. Germline CDR1 and CDR2: SGHTA and FQGTGA. V was shortened by 2 bases and J by 7 bases, with 11 bases between the two germline ends. This CDR3 is 13 amino acids long. CDR3 in DNA: TGTGCCAGCAGCTTATATCCCGAAGGTGGCTACACCTTC. Translated: CASSLYPEGGYTF.

As regards this clone: Distinct nucleotide sequences in the sample also encode this CDR3. CDR3 DNA: TGTGCCAGCACCATTAGGGGTCGGGGGATGAGGCCCCAGCATTTT. It codes for CASTIRGRGMRPQHF. This rearrangement joins TRBV7-9 to TRBJ1-5, with TRBD1 as a possible D gene (5 bases). The germline gives CDR1 SEHNR, CDR2 FQNEAQ (reference sequence). The CDR3 consists of 15 residues. Trimming left V 7 bases short and J 9 bases short, with 22 bases between.

The chain carries TRBV7-2 and TRBJ2-2, with a tentative D call TRBD1 (6 bases). Germline CDR1 SGHTA, CDR2 FQGNSA. This CDR3 comprises 14 residues. V was shortened by 8 bases and J by 7 bases, with 17 bases between the two germline ends. The CDR3 here is CASQRQAPVGELFF. The CDR3, as DNA: TGTGCCAGCCAAAGACAGGCACCGGTCGGGGAGCTGTTTTTT.

The chain couples TRBV4-2 to TRBJ1-3; the D is unclear. The ends were cut back, 1 base at V and 0 bases at J, with 10 bases in the middle. Germline CDR1 LGHNA, CDR2 YNFKEQ. CDR3 size: 16 residues. CDR3 coding DNA: TGTGCCAGCAGCCAAGGCGCGGAAAACTCTGGAAACACCATATATTTT. The encoded protein is CASSQGAENSGNTIYF.

This clone turned up a few times. The V call is TRBV10-3, the J call TRBJ2-1; D is tentatively TRBD1 or TRBD2 (6 bases each). Between the trimmed V and J ends, which lost 7 bases and 4 bases, there was a span of 14 bases. The CDR3 sequence is 14 residues long. CDR1 is ENHRY, CDR2 SYGVKD, per germline. CDR3 DNA: TGTGCCATCAACGGGGGCGGTAGGTACAATGAGCAGTTCTTC. As protein: CAINGGGRYNEQFF.

The chain links TRBV7-9 to TRBJ1-5, with D hard to call. This CDR3 is built from 13 residues. Germline V gives CDR1 SEHNR, CDR2 FQNEAQ (reference sequence). Deletions cut 1 base from V and 2 bases from J, with 3 bases between. The CDR3 here is CASSLDRNQPQHF. CDR3 sequence (DNA): TGTGCCAGCAGCTTAGACCGCAATCAGCCCCAGCATTTT.

The chain recombines TRBV6-5 with TRBJ2-7; D is possibly TRBD2 (6 bases). Trimming took 4 bases from V and 5 from J, leaving 9 bases between them. Germline values: CDR1 MNHEY, CDR2 SVGAGI. This CDR3 has 12 residues. For the CDR3, the DNA is TGTGCCAGCAGTTCCCGCGGGGACGAGCAGTACTTC. Protein: CASSSRGDEQYF.

This clone was counted between two and nine times. The genes are TRBV2 and TRBJ2-1; D not resolved. The germline V and J ends were trimmed by 5 bases and 5 bases, with 4 bases remaining between them. CDR1 is SNHLY, CDR2 FYNNEI, per germline. This CDR3 comprises 11 residues. CDR3 in amino acids: CASSFHNEQFF. CDR3 nucleotides: TGTGCCAGCAGTTTCCACAATGAGCAGTTCTTC. Supplemented by reference TRBV2 and TRBJ2-1, the full variable domain reads EPEVTQTPSHQVTQMGQEVILRCVPISNHLYFYWYRQILGQKVEFLVSFYNNEISEKSEIFDDQFSVERPDGSNFTLKIRSTKLEDSAMYFCASSFHNEQFFGPGTRLTVL.

This chain uses TRBV10-3 with TRBJ1-1; a weak D match, TRBD1 (5 bases). Germline V gene data show CDR1 as ENHRY and CDR2 as SYGVKD. Trimming took off 3 bases at V and 10 bases at J, with 15 bases between the two ends. The CDR3 runs to 13 residues. The CDR3 region is CAISDFRAEGAFF. CDR3 nucleotide sequence: TGTGCCATCAGTGACTTCAGGGCCGAGGGAGCTTTCTTT.

This clone has only a few counts. The genes are TRBV9 and TRBJ2-2, with 9 nucleotides matching TRBD2. J lost 7 bases, V lost 0 bases, and 7 bases had no gene match. This CDR3 comprises 16 residues. Germline V CDR1 and CDR2: SGDLS, YYNGEE. This CDR3 reads CASSVVGAGGIGELFF. In DNA, the CDR3 is TGTGCCAGCAGCGTAGTCGGAGCGGGAGGAATCGGGGAGCTGTTTTTT.

This clone has just a few counts. The rearrangement joins TRBV30 to TRBJ1-4; D ambiguous. CDR3 length: 12 amino acids. Germline values: CDR1 GTSNPN, CDR2 SVGIG (reference sequence). Trimming stripped 4 bases from V and 7 bases from J, with 10 bases between. Written as DNA, the CDR3 is TGTGCCTGGACAGGAGGTATTGAAAAACTGTTTTTT. It codes for CAWTGGIEKLFF.

The CDR3 loop is CASNQGRRREKLFF. As DNA, the CDR3 is TGTGCCAGCAATCAGGGGCGAAGGAGAGAAAAACTGTTTTTT. The chain has TRBV2 and TRBJ1-4; tentatively, D is TRBD1 (6 bases). Germline CDR1 reads SNHLY; CDR2 reads FYNNEI. The CDR3 runs to 14 residues. V lost 7 bases to trimming and J lost 8 bases, with 17 bases between them. Supplemented by reference TRBV2 and TRBJ1-4, the full variable domain reads EPEVTQTPSHQVTQMGQEVILRCVPISNHLYFYWYRQILGQKVEFLVSFYNNEISEKSEIFDDQFSVERPDGSNFTLKIRSTKLEDSAMYFCASNQGRRREKLFFGSGTQLSVL.

The table lists this clone with a few counts. The chain joins TRBV30 to TRBJ1-6; the D is unclear. In germline, CDR1 is GTSNPN, CDR2 SVGIG (reference sequence). V lost 0 bases, J lost 6 bases, and 9 bases lay in between. CDR3 size: 14 residues. CDR3 protein: CAWSVFPGNSPLHF. The CDR3 DNA is TGTGCCTGGAGTGTCTTCCCGGGTAATTCACCCCTCCACTTT.

This sequence joins TRBV29-1 and TRBJ1-1; D not certain. Germline V gene lookup returns CDR1 SQVTM and CDR2 ANQGSEA. Trimming stripped 7 bases from V and 0 bases from J, with 9 bases between. The CDR3 covers 12 residues. The CDR3 is CSGYWLNTEAFF. CDR3 in DNA: TGCAGCGGTTACTGGTTGAACACTGAAGCTTTCTTT. The full variable domain, rest sourced from reference TRBV29-1 and TRBJ1-1, is SAVISQKPSRDICQRGTSLTIQCQVDSQVTMMFWYRQQPGQSLTLIATANQGSEATYESGFVIDKFPISRPNLTFSTLTVSNMSPEDSSIYLCSGYWLNTEAFFGQGTRLTVV.

In this sample, this clone turned up a few times. The chain employs TRBV25-1 and TRBJ2-3; perhaps TRBD1 as D (5 bases). Germline V lookup: CDR1 MGHDK, CDR2 SYGVNS. This CDR3 contains 14 residues. V lost 3 bases, J lost 4 bases, and 11 bases lay in between. CDR3 amino acids: CASSDMTVSDTQYF. CDR3 nucleotides: TGTGCCAGCAGTGACATGACAGTTTCAGATACGCAGTATTTT.

The V call is TRBV29-1, the J call TRBJ2-3; D ambiguous. V was shortened by 1 base and J by 0 bases, with 8 bases between the two germline ends. This CDR3 comprises 14 residues. The germline gives CDR1 SQVTM, CDR2 ANQGSEA. The CDR3 nucleotides are TGCAGCGTTGAAGTAGGATCTAGCACAGATACGCAGTATTTT. Amino acid sequence: CSVEVGSSTDTQYF.

The gene calls are TRBV5-8 and TRBJ2-1, with 14 positions matching TRBD2. Trimming took 3 bases from V and 6 from J; bases not matched to a gene: 2. The CDR3 totals 15 residues. Per germline, CDR1 SGHTS and CDR2 YDEGEE. The chain's CDR3 is CASSSGTSGSNEQFF. The DNA for the CDR3 is TGTGCCAGCAGCTCCGGGACTAGCGGGAGCAATGAGCAGTTCTTC.